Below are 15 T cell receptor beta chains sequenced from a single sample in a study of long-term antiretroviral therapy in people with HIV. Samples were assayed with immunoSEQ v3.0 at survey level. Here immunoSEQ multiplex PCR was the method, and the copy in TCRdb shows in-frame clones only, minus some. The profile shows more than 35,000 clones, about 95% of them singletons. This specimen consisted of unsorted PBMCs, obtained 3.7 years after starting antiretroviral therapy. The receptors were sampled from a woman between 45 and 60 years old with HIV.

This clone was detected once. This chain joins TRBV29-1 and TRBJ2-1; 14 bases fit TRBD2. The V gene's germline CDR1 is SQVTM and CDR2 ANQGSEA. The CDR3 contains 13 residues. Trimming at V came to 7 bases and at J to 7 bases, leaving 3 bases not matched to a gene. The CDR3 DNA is TGCAGCGCCGGGACTAGCGGGGGTAATGAGCAGTTCTTC. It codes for CSAGTSGGNEQFF.

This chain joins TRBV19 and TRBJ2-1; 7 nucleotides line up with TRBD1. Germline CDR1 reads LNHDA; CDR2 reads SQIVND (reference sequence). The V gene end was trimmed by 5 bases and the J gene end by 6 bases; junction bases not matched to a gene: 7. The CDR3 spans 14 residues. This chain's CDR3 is CASSSTGTVNEQFF. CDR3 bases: TGTGCCAGTAGTTCAACCGGGACAGTCAATGAGCAGTTCTTC. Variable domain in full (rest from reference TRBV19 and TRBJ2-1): DGGITQSPKYLFRKEGQNVTLSCEQNLNHDAMYWYRQDPGQGLRLIYYSQIVNDFQKGDIAEGYSVSREKKESFPLTVTSAQKNPTAFYLCASSSTGTVNEQFFGPGTRLTVL.

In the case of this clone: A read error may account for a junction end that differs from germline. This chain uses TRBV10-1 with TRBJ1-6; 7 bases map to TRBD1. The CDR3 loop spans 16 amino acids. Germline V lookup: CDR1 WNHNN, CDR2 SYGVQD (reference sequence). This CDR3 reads CASSESGREGQLPVHF. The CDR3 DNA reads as TGCGCCAGCAGTGAGTCTGGGCGGGAGGGACAGTTACCCGTCCACTTT.

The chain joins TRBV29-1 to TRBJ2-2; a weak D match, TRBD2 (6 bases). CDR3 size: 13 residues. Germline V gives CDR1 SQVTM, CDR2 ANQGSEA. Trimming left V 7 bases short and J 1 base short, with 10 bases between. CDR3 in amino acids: CSAKGLNTGELFF. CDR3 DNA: TGCAGCGCGAAGGGACTGAACACCGGGGAGCTGTTTTTT.

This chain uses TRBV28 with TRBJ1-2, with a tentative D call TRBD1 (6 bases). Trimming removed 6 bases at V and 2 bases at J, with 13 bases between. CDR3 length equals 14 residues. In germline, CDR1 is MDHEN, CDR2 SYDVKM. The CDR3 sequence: CASSLFQGNYGYTF. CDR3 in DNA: TGTGCCAGCAGCCTTTTCCAGGGGAACTATGGCTACACCTTC.

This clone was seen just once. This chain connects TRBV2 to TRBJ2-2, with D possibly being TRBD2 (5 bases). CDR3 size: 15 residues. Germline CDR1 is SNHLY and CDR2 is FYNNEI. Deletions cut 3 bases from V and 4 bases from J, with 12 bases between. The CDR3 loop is CASSDLASATGELFF. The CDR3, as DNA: TGTGCCAGCAGTGACCTAGCATCGGCCACCGGGGAGCTGTTTTTT. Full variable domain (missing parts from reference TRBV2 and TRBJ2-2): EPEVTQTPSHQVTQMGQEVILRCVPISNHLYFYWYRQILGQKVEFLVSFYNNEISEKSEIFDDQFSVERPDGSNFTLKIRSTKLEDSAMYFCASSDLASATGELFFGEGSRLTVL.

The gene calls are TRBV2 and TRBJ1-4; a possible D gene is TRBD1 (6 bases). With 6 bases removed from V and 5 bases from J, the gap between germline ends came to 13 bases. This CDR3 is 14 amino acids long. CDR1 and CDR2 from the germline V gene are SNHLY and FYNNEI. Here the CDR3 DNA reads TGTGCCAGCAGCTTAGACAGGTCAAATGAAAAACTGTTTTTT. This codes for CASSLDRSNEKLFF.

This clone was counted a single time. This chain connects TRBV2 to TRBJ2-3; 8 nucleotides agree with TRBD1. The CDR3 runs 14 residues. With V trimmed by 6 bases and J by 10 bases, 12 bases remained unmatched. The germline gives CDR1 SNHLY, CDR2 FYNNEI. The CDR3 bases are TGTGCCAGCAGGGACGACAGGGGCGTAACGGCGCAGTATTTT. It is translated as CASRDDRGVTAQYF.

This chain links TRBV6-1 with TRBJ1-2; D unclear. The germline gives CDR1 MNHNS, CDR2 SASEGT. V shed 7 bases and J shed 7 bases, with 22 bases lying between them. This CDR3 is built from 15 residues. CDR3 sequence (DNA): TGTGCCAGCAACCCAATCTCGGGGAGGACTCTTGGCTACACCTTC. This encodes CASNPISGRTLGYTF.

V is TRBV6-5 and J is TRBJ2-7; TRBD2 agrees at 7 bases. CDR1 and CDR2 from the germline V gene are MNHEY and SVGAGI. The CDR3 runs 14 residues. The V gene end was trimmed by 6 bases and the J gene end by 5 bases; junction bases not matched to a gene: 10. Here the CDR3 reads CASSPRLASHEQYF. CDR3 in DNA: TGTGCCAGCAGCCCCAGACTAGCTAGCCACGAGCAGTACTTC.

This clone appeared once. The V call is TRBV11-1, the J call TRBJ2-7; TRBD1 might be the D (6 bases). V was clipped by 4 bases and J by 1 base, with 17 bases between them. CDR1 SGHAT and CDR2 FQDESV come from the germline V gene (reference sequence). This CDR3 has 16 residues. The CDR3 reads CASSSANRAGSYEQYF. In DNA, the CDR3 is TGTGCCAGCAGCTCCGCCAACAGGGCTGGGTCCTACGAGCAGTACTTC. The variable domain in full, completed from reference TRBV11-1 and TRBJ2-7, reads EAEVAQSPRYKITEKSQAVAFWCDPISGHATLYWYRQILGQGPELLVQFQDESVVDDSQLPKDRFSAERLKGVDSTLKIQPAELGDSAMYLCASSSANRAGSYEQYFGPGTRLTVT.

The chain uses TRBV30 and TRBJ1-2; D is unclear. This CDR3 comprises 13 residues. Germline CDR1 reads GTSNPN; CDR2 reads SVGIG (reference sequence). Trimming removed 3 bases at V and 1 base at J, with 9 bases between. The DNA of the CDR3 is TGTGCCTGGAGCCGTACAGTTAACTATGGCTACACCTTC. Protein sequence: CAWSRTVNYGYTF.

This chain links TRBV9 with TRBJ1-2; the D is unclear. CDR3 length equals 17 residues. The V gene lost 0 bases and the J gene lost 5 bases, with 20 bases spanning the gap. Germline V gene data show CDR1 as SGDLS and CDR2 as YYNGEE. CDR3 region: CASSVGKGTQKQYGYTF. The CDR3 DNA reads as TGTGCCAGCAGCGTAGGAAAGGGAACCCAAAAGCAGTATGGCTACACCTTC.

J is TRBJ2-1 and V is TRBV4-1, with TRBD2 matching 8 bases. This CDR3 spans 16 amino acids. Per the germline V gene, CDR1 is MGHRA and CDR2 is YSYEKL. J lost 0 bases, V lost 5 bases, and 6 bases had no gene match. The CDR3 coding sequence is TGCGCCAGCAGCACGACCGGGACTAGCTCCTACAATGAGCAGTTCTTC. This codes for CASSTTGTSSYNEQFF.

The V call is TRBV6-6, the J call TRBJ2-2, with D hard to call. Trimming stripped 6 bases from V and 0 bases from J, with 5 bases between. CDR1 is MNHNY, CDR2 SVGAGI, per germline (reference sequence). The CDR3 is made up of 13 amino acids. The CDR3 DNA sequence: TGTGCCAGCAGGCTGACGAACACCGGGGAGCTGTTTTTT. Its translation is CASRLTNTGELFF.